This T cell receptor beta chain was recovered during a study of T-cell reconstitution after alpha-beta-depleted transplantation in children. This clonotype was observed at least ten times. The V gene's germline CDR1 is DFQATT and CDR2 SNEGSKA (reference sequence). The germline V and J ends were trimmed by 5 bases and 1 base, with 12 bases remaining between them. The CDR3 contains 13 residues. This sample's TCRbeta library carried unique molecular identifier barcodes. TCRdb reprocessed the PCR reads via MiXCR and lists one record per CDR3 protein. This table holds more than 550,000 distinct CDR3 sequences, 10% to 13% found once.

The V gene is TRBV20-1, the J gene TRBJ2-7, with D possibly matching TRBD2 (6 bases). The origin of this receptor is a human donor who donated a stem cell graft to a child with acute myeloid leukemia. The sequencing here drew on PBMCs from the stem cell graft donor, taken from the stem cell graft. The CDR3: CSAFRDSSYEQYF. For the CDR3, the DNA is TGCAGTGCTTTCCGGGACTCGTCCTACGAGCAGTACTTC.